Here is one TCR beta chain with its context. Its matching antigen is unknown. The source of the sample is a study of shared clonotypes between healthy human individuals. Across the study: A few men and a couple of women, aged 18 to 49, were donors. Study outcomes and limitations: Represented diversity, genetic and exposure-history alike, was limited by few donors. Larger estimated richness was generally recorded for naive subsets relative to memory subsets.

Naivety among CD8 cells was defined by CD45RO negativity and positive CCR7 selection, thereby excluding terminally differentiated effector memory CD45RA+ cells. TCRdb's copy holds only in-frame clones and misses some; the assay was immunoSEQ multiplex PCR. This repertoire shows 800,000 to 950,000 clones, 96% found once; its top ten account for less than 0.25%. Germline CDR1 reads MNHEY; CDR2 reads SMNVEV (reference sequence). The CDR3 runs to 13 residues. Unmatched junction bases numbered 14, after V lost 5 bases and J lost 13 bases. The clonotype comes from a young man in good health. What was sequenced was naive CD8+ T cells sorted from blood. The rearrangement joins TRBV27 to TRBJ2-7; 7 bases line up with TRBD2. The CDR3, as DNA: TGTGCCAGCAGTCCATCCCCCCAGCGGGAACGATACTTC. Amino acids: CASSPSPQRERYF.